The 18 T cell receptor beta chains below were found in one sample sequenced in a study of shared clonotypes between healthy human individuals. TCRdb's table, derived via immunoSEQ multiplex PCR, lists solely in-frame clones and lacks some. The table has 2 million to 3 million clones, roughly 93% seen once. Sequenced sample: naive CD4+ T cells from PBMCs. Sample subset: CD45RA+ positively selected. These receptors all come from a young man in good health. Some clones in this sample may be carry-over from other donors' samples.

This clone has a single count. Other DNA sequences in this sample translate to the same CDR3. V is TRBV11-2 and J is TRBJ1-1, with TRBD1 identical over 7 bases. The trim removed 2 bases at V and 2 bases at J, leaving 2 bases unmatched. The CDR3 sequence is 14 residues long. Germline V CDR1 and CDR2: SGHAT, FQNNGV. The CDR3 DNA is TGTGCCAGCAGCTTAAGGACAGGCAACACTGAAGCTTTCTTT. Translated, it gives CASSLRTGNTEAFF.

This clone was seen just once. This chain connects TRBV28 to TRBJ2-3; tentative D call: TRBD1 (5 bases). Germline V gene lookup returns CDR1 MDHEN and CDR2 SYDVKM. The CDR3 covers 15 residues. V gave up 5 bases and J gave up 0 bases, with 12 bases separating them. CDR3 protein: CASSLPPGSTDTQYF. CDR3 coding DNA: TGTGCCAGCAGTCTCCCCCCAGGGAGCACAGATACGCAGTATTTT.

CDR3 residues: CASSPMVRGATNTEAFF. The CDR3 DNA follows: TGTGCCAGCTCACCAATGGTGCGGGGGGCCACGAACACTGAAGCTTTCTTT. This chain links TRBV18 with TRBJ1-1; D possibly corresponds to TRBD1 (6 bases). CDR1 KGHSH and CDR2 LQKENI come from the germline V gene. The CDR3 loop spans 17 amino acids. V was shortened by 2 bases and J by 1 base, with 17 bases between the two germline ends.

The chain recombines TRBV9 with TRBJ2-2, with 12 bases lining up with TRBD2. The CDR3 sequence is 16 residues long. V dropped 3 bases and J dropped 3; count of bases not matched to a gene: 3. Per the germline V gene, CDR1 is SGDLS and CDR2 is YYNGEE. The CDR3 is CASSDGTSGYTGELFF. The CDR3, as DNA: TGTGCCAGCAGCGATGGGACTAGCGGGTACACCGGGGAGCTGTTTTTT.

The genes are TRBV4-2 and TRBJ1-5, with a tentative D call TRBD1 (5 bases). V gave up 1 base and J gave up 6 bases, with 13 bases separating them. The CDR3 contains 15 residues. Germline-derived CDR1 and CDR2 are LGHNA and YNFKEQ. CDR3 sequence: CASSQVSAGGQPQHF. The CDR3, as DNA: TGTGCCAGCAGCCAAGTTTCGGCCGGGGGTCAGCCCCAGCATTTT.

The chain combines TRBV7-9 with TRBJ1-1; 9 positions match TRBD1. This CDR3 contains 15 residues. Trimming took 4 bases from V and 5 from J; bases not matched to a gene: 8. CDR1 is SEHNR, CDR2 FQNEAQ, per germline (reference sequence). CDR3 coding DNA: TGTGCCAGCAGCTCCACCGGGACAGGGAGGACTGAAGCTTTCTTT. Its translation is CASSSTGTGRTEAFF.

The chain links TRBV30 to TRBJ2-5; 10 bases fit TRBD1. Germline trimming cut 3 bases from V and 5 bases from J; bases unmatched to any gene: 9. CDR1 is GTSNPN and CDR2 is SVGIG in the germline V gene (reference sequence). The length of the CDR3 is 15 residues. CDR3 sequence: CAWRPGTGVSETQYF. For the CDR3, the DNA is TGTGCCTGGAGGCCCGGGACAGGGGTTTCGGAGACCCAGTACTTC.

The chain recombines TRBV7-9 with TRBJ2-1; TRBD1 is a possible D gene (6 bases). Trimming left V 3 bases short and J 4 bases short, with 13 bases between. CDR3 size: 15 residues. Per the germline V gene, CDR1 is SEHNR and CDR2 is FQNEAQ (reference sequence). The CDR3 region is CASSFLQGRYNEQFF. The CDR3 DNA reads TGTGCCAGCAGCTTTTTACAGGGTCGATACAATGAGCAGTTCTTC.

The CDR3 DNA sequence: TGTGCCAGCAGCCTCCCGGCTAGTGGCAATGAGCAGTTCTTC. Protein product: CASSLPASGNEQFF. The genes are TRBV7-3 and TRBJ2-1; D gene unclear. The CDR3 is made up of 14 amino acids. V was shortened by 5 bases and J by 6 bases, with 14 bases between the two germline ends. Germline CDR1 reads SGHTA; CDR2 reads FQGTGA.

The J gene is TRBJ1-4, the V gene TRBV25-1; 9 bases match TRBD1. Germline-derived CDR1 and CDR2 are MGHDK and SYGVNS. The CDR3 extends over 16 amino acids. J gave up 8 bases and V 2 bases, and 9 bases lay outside the gene matches. CDR3 loop: CASSEGGRQGEEKLFF. The CDR3 bases are TGTGCCAGCAGTGAAGGGGGTAGACAGGGGGAAGAAAAACTGTTTTTT. Variable domain in full (rest from reference TRBV25-1 and TRBJ1-4): EADIYQTPRYLVIGTGKKITLECSQTMGHDKMYWYQQDPGMELHLIHYSYGVNSTEKGDLSSESTVSRIRTEHFPLTLESARPSHTSQYLCASSEGGRQGEEKLFFGSGTQLSVL.

V usage is TRBV7-6 and J usage is TRBJ2-1; 8 bases map to TRBD2. The CDR3 consists of 16 residues. Germline lookup yields CDR1 SGHVS and CDR2 FNYEAQ. V shed 4 bases, J shed 0 bases, and the junction held 5 bases outside the gene matches. The CDR3 region has the DNA TGTGCCAGCAGCTCTTTAGCGGGACTCTCCTACAATGAGCAGTTCTTC. Amino acid sequence: CASSSLAGLSYNEQFF.

The chain employs TRBV28 and TRBJ1-1; a possible D gene is TRBD1 (6 bases). CDR1 is MDHEN, CDR2 SYDVKM, per germline. CDR3 size: 14 residues. Trimming took off 8 bases at V and 3 bases at J, with 16 bases between the two ends. CDR3 protein: CASAAGGAYTEAFF. The DNA of the CDR3 is TGTGCCAGCGCGGCGGGGGGCGCGTACACTGAAGCTTTCTTT.

The chain recombines TRBV6-5 with TRBJ1-1, with TRBD1 matching 7 bases. This CDR3 is built from 15 residues. Trimming cost V 8 bases and J 4 bases; bases outside gene matches: 13. Germline V lookup: CDR1 MNHEY, CDR2 SVGAGI. CDR3 coding DNA: TGTGCCAGCTCCCGGACAGGCCGGGGGGGCACTGAAGCTTTCTTT. Translated: CASSRTGRGGTEAFF.

CDR3 DNA: TGTGCCAGCAGCCTAGGTGGCGAAGAGCAGTTCTTC. As protein: CASSLGGEEQFF. The rearrangement uses TRBV11-3 and TRBJ2-1; no firm D call. The CDR3 sequence is 12 residues long. Germline CDR1 is SGHNT and CDR2 is YENEEA. With 5 bases removed from V and 10 bases from J, the gap between germline ends came to 12 bases.

V and J are TRBV7-8 and TRBJ1-4; D remains unclear. Germline CDR1 is SGHVS and CDR2 is FQNEAQ. V lost 5 bases, J lost 8 bases, and 15 bases lay in between. The CDR3 has 14 residues. DNA of the CDR3: TGTGCCAGCAGCCCCGGCTTCTCGGGGGAAAAACTGTTTTTT. Amino acids: CASSPGFSGEKLFF.

The V call is TRBV15, the J call TRBJ1-5; 7 bases are shared with TRBD1. The V gene's germline CDR1 is LNHNV and CDR2 YYDKDF (reference sequence). The CDR3 is made up of 16 amino acids. J gave up 2 bases and V 4 bases, and 8 bases lay outside the gene matches. This chain's CDR3 is CATSKRQGWGNQPQHF. CDR3 in DNA: TGTGCCACCAGCAAACGACAGGGATGGGGCAATCAGCCCCAGCATTTT.

Worth noting for this clone: The same CDR3 arises from other DNA sequences in this sample as well. The V gene is TRBV11-2, the J gene TRBJ2-7; D not resolved. The CDR3 covers 13 residues. Germline V gene data show CDR1 as SGHAT and CDR2 as FQNNGV. Deletions cut 1 base from V and 2 bases from J, with 6 bases between. The CDR3, as DNA: TGTGCCAGCAGCTTAGGCAGGACCTACGAGCAGTACTTC. This translates into CASSLGRTYEQYF.

This chain links TRBV29-1 with TRBJ2-7; D ambiguous. Trimming pared 6 bases from V and 4 bases from J, leaving 10 bases between. This CDR3 contains 11 residues. Germline assignment: CDR1 SQVTM and CDR2 ANQGSEA. The DNA for the CDR3 is TGCAGCGTGTGGTGGGCTTACGAGCAGTACTTC. Translated: CSVWWAYEQYF.